This record covers a single T cell receptor beta chain. Original handling: The authors estimated nucleated cell counts from reference gene primer amplification. Libraries were prepared by immunoSEQ multiplex PCR; TCRdb keeps only in-frame clonotypes and omits some of them. V and J calls and clone size are as listed in that table; D and trimming were resolved from the DNA. The sample has approximately 170,000 clones, 84% seen once. The CDR3 covers 14 residues. CDR1 is SGHAT, CDR2 FQDESV, per germline (reference sequence). Trimming removed 2 bases at V and 1 base at J, with 6 bases between. The data are from a study of blood T cell repertoires in COVID-19. At the level of the study: The United States, Italy and Spain provided the acute and convalescent COVID-19 samples. The cDNA or gDNA used as material had been derived from T cells, B-cell-depleted T cells, or PBMCs.

The genes are TRBV11-1 and TRBJ2-1, with D hard to call. The receptor's source is a woman older than 75 with acute or convalescent COVID-19. The sample comprised peripheral blood. This chain's CDR3 is CASSLLYSYNEQFF. As DNA, the CDR3 is TGTGCCAGCAGCTTACTTTATTCCTACAATGAGCAGTTCTTC.